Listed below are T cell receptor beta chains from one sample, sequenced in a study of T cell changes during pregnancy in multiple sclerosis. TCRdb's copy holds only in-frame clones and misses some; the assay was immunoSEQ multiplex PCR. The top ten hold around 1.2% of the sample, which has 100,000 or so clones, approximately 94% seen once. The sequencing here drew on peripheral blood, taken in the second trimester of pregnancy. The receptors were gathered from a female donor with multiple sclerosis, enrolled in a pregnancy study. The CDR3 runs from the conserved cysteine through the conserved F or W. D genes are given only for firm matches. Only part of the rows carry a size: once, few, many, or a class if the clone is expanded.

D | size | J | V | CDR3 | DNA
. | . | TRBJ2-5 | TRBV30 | CAWSTQGPETQYF | TGTGCCTGGAGCACCCAGGGCCCAGAGACCCAGTACTTC
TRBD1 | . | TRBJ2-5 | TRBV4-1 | CASSPGTGWERETQYF | TGCGCCAGCAGCCCTGGGACAGGGTGGGAGCGGGAGACCCAGTACTTC
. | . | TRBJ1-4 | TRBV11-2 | CASSPQGSEKLFF | TGTGCCAGCAGCCCCCAGGGAAGTGAAAAACTGTTTTTT
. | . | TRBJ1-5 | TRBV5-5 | CASSLAQSIHQPQHF | TGTGCCAGCAGCTTGGCACAGTCAATCCATCAGCCCCAGCATTTT
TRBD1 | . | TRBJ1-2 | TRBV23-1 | CASSQSDRAYSNYGYTF | TGCGCCAGCAGTCAATCGGACAGGGCTTATAGTAACTATGGCTACACCTTC
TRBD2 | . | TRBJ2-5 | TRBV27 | CASSRHRILAGKAETQYF | TGTGCCAGCAGCCGTCACCGGATACTAGCGGGAAAGGCCGAGACCCAGTACTTC
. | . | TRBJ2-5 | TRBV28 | CASSLNRVGETQYF | TGTGCCAGCAGTTTGAACAGGGTCGGGGAGACCCAGTACTTC
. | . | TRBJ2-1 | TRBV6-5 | CASSYSRQGNEQFF | TGTGCCAGCAGTTACTCGCGGCAGGGCAATGAGCAGTTCTTC
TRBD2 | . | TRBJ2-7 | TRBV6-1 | CASSDTSVVYEQYF | TGTGCCAGCAGTGATACTAGCGTTGTATACGAGCAGTACTTC
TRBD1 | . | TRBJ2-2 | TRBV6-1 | CASSEGTGGPPNTGELFF | TGTGCCAGCAGTGAAGGCACAGGGGGCCCACCGAACACCGGGGAGCTGTTTTTT
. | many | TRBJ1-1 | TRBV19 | CATSTGTAEAFF | TGTGCCACCTCGACAGGAACGGCTGAAGCTTTCTTT
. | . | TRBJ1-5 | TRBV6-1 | CASSEVSAQPQHF | TGTGCCAGCAGTGAAGTGAGCGCTCAGCCCCAGCATTTT
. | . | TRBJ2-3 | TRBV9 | CASSALPLLGGADTQYF | TGTGCCAGCAGCGCGCTCCCTCTCCTGGGGGGAGCAGATACGCAGTATTTT
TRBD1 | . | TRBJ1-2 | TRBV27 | CASSLSDRGGDYGYTF | TGTGCCAGCAGCCTATCGGACAGGGGTGGGGACTATGGCTACACCTTC
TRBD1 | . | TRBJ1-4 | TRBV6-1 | CASSSTGTGDEKLFF | TGTGCCAGCAGTTCCACCGGGACAGGGGATGAAAAACTGTTTTTT
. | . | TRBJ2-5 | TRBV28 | CASRPTSRETQYF | TGTGCCAGCAGACCCACTAGCAGAGAGACCCAGTACTTC
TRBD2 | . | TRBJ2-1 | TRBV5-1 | CASSSLAGSYNEQFF | TGCGCCAGCAGCTCGCTAGCGGGGTCTTACAATGAGCAGTTCTTC
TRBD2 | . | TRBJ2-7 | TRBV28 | CASSSSGLSSYEQYF | TGTGCCAGCAGTTCTAGCGGGTTGAGCTCCTACGAGCAGTACTTC
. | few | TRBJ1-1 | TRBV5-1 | CASSLMAGNTEAFF | TGCGCCAGCAGCTTGATGGCAGGGAACACTGAAGCTTTCTTT
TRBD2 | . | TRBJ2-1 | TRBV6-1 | CASSASTGTSAPHEQFF | TGTGCCAGCAGTGCCAGTACCGGGACTAGCGCTCCCCATGAGCAGTTCTTC
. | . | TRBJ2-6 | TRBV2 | CASNMGANVLTF | TGTGCCAGCAATATGGGGGCCAACGTCCTGACTTTC
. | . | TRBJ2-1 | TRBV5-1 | CASSLVTSDEQFF | TGCGCCAGCAGCTTGGTCACTAGTGATGAGCAGTTCTTC
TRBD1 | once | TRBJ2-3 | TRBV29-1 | CSEKTGGTDTQYF | TGCAGCGAGAAAACAGGGGGCACAGATACGCAGTATTTT
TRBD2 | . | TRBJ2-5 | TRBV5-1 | CASSEAGGVETQYF | TGCGCCAGCAGCGAAGCGGGAGGGGTAGAGACCCAGTACTTC
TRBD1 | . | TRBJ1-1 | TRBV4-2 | CASSRTGMSTEAFF | TGTGCCAGCAGCCGGACAGGGATGAGCACTGAAGCTTTCTTT
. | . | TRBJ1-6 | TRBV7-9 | CASSLSRGSPLHF | TGTGCCAGCAGCTTAAGTAGGGGGTCACCCCTCCACTTT
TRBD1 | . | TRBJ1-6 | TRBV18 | CASSLGQGDNSPLHF | TGTGCCAGCTCCCTGGGACAGGGGGATAATTCACCCCTCCACTTT
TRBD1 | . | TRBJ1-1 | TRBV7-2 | CASSSATGIRGTTEAFF | TGTGCCAGCAGCTCCGCGACAGGGATTCGGGGCACCACTGAAGCTTTCTTT
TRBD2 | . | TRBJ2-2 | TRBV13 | CASSPWTRSSTGELFF | TGTGCCAGCAGCCCGTGGACTAGATCCTCCACCGGGGAGCTGTTTTTT
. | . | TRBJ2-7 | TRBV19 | CASSSRVSSYEQYF | TGTGCCAGTAGTAGCAGGGTGAGCTCCTACGAGCAGTACTTC
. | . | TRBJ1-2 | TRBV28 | CASTTVGGPRYGYTF | TGTGCCAGCACCACCGTGGGGGGACCCCGCTATGGCTACACCTTC
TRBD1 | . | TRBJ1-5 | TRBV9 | CASSPSGGQPQHF | TGTGCCAGCAGCCCATCAGGGGGACAGCCCCAGCATTTT
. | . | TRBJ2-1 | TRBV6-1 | CASSESSGRREQFF | TGTGCCAGCAGTGAATCCTCAGGGCGGCGGGAGCAGTTCTTC
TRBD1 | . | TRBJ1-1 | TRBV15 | CATSRDLGTGGNTEAFF | TGTGCCACCAGCAGAGATCTGGGGACAGGGGGCAACACTGAAGCTTTCTTT
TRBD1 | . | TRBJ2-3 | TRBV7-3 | CASSLTSNSGTGRTDTQYF | TGTGCCAGCAGCTTAACCTCAAACAGTGGGACAGGGCGAACAGATACGCAGTATTTT
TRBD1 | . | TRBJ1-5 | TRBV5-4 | CASSFEGSRGTGDQPQHF | TGTGCCAGCAGCTTTGAGGGGTCAAGAGGGACAGGGGATCAGCCCCAGCATTTT
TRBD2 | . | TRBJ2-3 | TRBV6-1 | CASSISGGLDTQYF | TGTGCCAGCTCAATTAGCGGGGGTCTAGATACGCAGTATTTT
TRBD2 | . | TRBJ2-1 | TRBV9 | CASSAGGDEQFF | TGTGCCAGCAGCGCGGGGGGGGATGAGCAGTTCTTC
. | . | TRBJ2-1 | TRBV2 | CASSEWRGNGNEQFF | TGTGCCAGCAGTGAGTGGCGGGGAAACGGGAATGAGCAGTTCTTC
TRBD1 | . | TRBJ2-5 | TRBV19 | CASSNQGVETQYF | TGTGCCAGTAGTAATCAGGGGGTGGAGACCCAGTACTTC
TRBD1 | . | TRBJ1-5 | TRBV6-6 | CASSPSGGHQPQHF | TGTGCCAGCAGTCCGTCAGGGGGCCACCAGCCCCAGCATTTT
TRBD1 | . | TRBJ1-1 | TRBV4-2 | CASSRGTGVGDTEAFF | TGTGCCAGCAGCCGCGGGACAGGGGTGGGAGACACTGAAGCTTTCTTT
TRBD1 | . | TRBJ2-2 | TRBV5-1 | CASSPRTGQNTGELFF | TGCGCCAGCAGCCCTAGGACAGGGCAGAACACCGGGGAGCTGTTTTTT
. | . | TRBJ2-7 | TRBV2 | CASSAHLPGGYEQYF | TGTGCCAGCAGTGCCCACCTACCCGGAGGTTACGAGCAGTACTTC
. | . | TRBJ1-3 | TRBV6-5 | CASSAGGTLGNTIYF | TGTGCCAGCAGTGCGGGTGGGACACTTGGAAACACCATATATTTT
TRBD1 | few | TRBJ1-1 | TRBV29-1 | CSVISGGYTEAFF | TGCAGCGTTATCTCAGGGGGATACACTGAAGCTTTCTTT
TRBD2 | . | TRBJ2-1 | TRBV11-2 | CASSLRLAGYNEQFF | TGTGCCAGCAGCTTAAGACTAGCGGGCTACAATGAGCAGTTCTTC
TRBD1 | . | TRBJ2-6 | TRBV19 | CASSIPGQGAAGANVLTF | TGTGCCAGTAGTATCCCGGGACAGGGGGCTGCGGGGGCCAACGTCCTGACTTTC
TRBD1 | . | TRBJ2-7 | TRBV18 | CASSPGQPIYEQYF | TGTGCCAGCTCACCGGGACAGCCGATCTACGAGCAGTACTTC
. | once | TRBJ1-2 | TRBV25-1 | CASSGRTRGGSGYTF | TGTGCCAGCAGTGGGAGGACCAGAGGAGGGAGTGGCTACACCTTC
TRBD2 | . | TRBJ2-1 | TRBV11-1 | CASSLGGGGSYNEQFF | TGTGCCAGCAGCTTGGGCGGGGGGGGATCCTACAATGAGCAGTTCTTC
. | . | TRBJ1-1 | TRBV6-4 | CASSSDFTSEAFF | TGTGCCAGCAGTAGCGATTTTACAAGTGAAGCTTTCTTT
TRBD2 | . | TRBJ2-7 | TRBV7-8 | CASSLSSGPSYEQYF | TGTGCCAGCAGCTTATCTAGCGGACCCTCCTACGAGCAGTACTTC